This T cell receptor (beta chain) originates from a study of memory B cells and T cells in multiple sclerosis. General study findings and limits: Compartments had unequal clone-set sizes, affecting shared clonotype counts.

This table comes from immunoSEQ multiplex PCR, and its TCRdb copy is limited to in-frame clones, with some not included. This table holds about 14,000 clones, approximately 70% found once. Comments on this clone: Antigen: not known.

With 8 bases removed from V and 14 bases from J, the gap between germline ends came to 16 bases. The CDR3 is 12 amino acids. CDR1 is MNHNS, CDR2 SASEGT, per germline. The receptor was derived from a human donor with multiple sclerosis. Sequencing input: memory (CD45RO+) CD4+ T cells from blood. The V call is TRBV6-1, the J call TRBJ1-6; D remains ambiguous. DNA of the CDR3: TGTGCCAGCCGCCGGCAGCAGGAGGCCCTCCACTTT. Its translation is CASRRQQEALHF.